This T cell receptor beta chain was captured by sequencing in a study of blood T cell repertoires in COVID-19. Study in general: Researchers got acute and convalescent COVID-19 samples from the United States, Italy and Spain.

Profiling relied on immunoSEQ multiplex PCR, and the TCRdb table lists in-frame clones only, not all of them. This sample yields 400,000 to 450,000 clones, of which about 92% are seen a single time; about 0.57% belongs to the top ten. Assignments of participants to cohorts depended upon their own reported clinical history. CDR1 is LGHDT and CDR2 is YNNKEL in the germline V gene (reference sequence). V was trimmed by 2 bases and J by 2 bases, leaving 6 bases between them. This CDR3 is 13 amino acids long. The TCR sequence derives from a young man who had recovered from COVID-19. This chain links TRBV3-1 (or the pseudogene TRBV3-2) with TRBJ2-5; no reliable D call. The sequenced sample was PBMCs or T cells enriched from blood (not recorded which). CDR3 in DNA: TGTGCCAGCAGCCAACGAGCTCAAGAGACCCAGTACTTC. This encodes CASSQRAQETQYF.